This T cell receptor (beta chain) was captured in a study of blood T cell repertoires in COVID-19. Study-wide background: Sites across the United States, Italy and Spain contributed samples from acute and convalescent COVID-19. PBMCs, B-cell-depleted T cells, or T cells were the source of the cDNA or gDNA that made up the material.

The V and J ends lost 3 bases and 5 bases respectively, with 10 bases between them. This CDR3 spans 13 amino acids. In the original analysis: By means of reference gene primer amplification, nucleated cell counts were estimated. TCRdb keeps only in-frame clones here, not all; method: immunoSEQ multiplex PCR. Clone size and the V and J calls come from that table; the DNA yielded D and trimming. This table holds under 200,000 clones, 80% to 90% found once. This clone appeared a single time. This chain connects TRBV12-3 or TRBV12-4 to TRBJ2-5; the D is unclear. This receptor was taken from a man aged 60 to 69 with acute or convalescent COVID-19. Sequencing input: peripheral blood. The CDR3, as DNA: TGTGCCAGCAGTTTTTTACCTAGGGAGACCCAGTACTTC. Amino acid sequence: CASSFLPRETQYF.